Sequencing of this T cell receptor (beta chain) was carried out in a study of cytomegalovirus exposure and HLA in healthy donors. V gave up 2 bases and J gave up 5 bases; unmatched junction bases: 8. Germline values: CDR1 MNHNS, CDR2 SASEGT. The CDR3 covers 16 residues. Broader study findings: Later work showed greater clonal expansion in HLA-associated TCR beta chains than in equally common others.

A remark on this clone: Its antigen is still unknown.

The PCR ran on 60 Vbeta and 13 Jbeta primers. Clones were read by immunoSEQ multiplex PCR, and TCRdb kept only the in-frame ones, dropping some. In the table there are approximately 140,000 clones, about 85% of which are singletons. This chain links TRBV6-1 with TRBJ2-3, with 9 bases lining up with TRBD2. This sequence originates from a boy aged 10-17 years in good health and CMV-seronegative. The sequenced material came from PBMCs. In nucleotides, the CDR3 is TGTGCCAGCAGTGAATTCGGGACTAGCACCAGAGATACGCAGTATTTT. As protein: CASSEFGTSTRDTQYF.